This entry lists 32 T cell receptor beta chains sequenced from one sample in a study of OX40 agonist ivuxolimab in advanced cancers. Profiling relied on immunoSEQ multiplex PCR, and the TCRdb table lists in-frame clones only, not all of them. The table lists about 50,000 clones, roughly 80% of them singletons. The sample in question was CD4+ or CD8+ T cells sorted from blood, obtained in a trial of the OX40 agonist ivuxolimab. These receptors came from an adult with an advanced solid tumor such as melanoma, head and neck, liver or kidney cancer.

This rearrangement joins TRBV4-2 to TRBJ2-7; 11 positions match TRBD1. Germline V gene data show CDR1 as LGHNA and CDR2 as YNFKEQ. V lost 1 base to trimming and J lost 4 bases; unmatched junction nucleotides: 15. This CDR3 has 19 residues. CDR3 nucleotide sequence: TGTGCCAGCAGCCAAGCCGGGACAGGGGGATCCCCCGGCGCATACGAGCAGTACTTC. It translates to CASSQAGTGGSPGAYEQYF.

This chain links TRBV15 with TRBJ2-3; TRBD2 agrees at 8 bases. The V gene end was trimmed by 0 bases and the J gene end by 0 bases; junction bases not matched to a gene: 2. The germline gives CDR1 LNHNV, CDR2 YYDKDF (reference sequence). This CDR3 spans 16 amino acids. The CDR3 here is CATSREGGRSTDTQYF. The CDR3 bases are TGTGCCACCAGCAGAGAGGGCGGGAGGAGCACAGATACGCAGTATTTT.

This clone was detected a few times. The CDR3 spells CASSFQTGGAGNTIYF. The CDR3 nucleotides are TGTGCCAGCAGCTTTCAAACAGGGGGGGCGGGAAACACCATATATTTT. The chain employs TRBV7-2 and TRBJ1-3; 8 nucleotides match TRBD1. CDR1 SGHTA and CDR2 FQGNSA come from the germline V gene. The CDR3 contains 16 residues. V lost 3 bases and J lost 4; bases outside the gene matches: 8.

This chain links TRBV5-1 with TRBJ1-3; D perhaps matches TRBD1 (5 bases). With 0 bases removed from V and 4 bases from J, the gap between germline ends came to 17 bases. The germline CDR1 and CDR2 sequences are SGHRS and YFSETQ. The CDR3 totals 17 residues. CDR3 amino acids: CASSLGAGSPGGNTIYF. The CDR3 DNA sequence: TGCGCCAGCAGCTTGGGGGCCGGATCGCCAGGGGGAAACACCATATATTTT.

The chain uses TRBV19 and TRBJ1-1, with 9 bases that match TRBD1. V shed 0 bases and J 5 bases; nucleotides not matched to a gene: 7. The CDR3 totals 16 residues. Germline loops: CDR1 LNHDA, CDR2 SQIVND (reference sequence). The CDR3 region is CASSIDGGTGKTEAFF. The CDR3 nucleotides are TGTGCCAGTAGTATAGATGGGGGGACAGGGAAGACTGAAGCTTTCTTT.

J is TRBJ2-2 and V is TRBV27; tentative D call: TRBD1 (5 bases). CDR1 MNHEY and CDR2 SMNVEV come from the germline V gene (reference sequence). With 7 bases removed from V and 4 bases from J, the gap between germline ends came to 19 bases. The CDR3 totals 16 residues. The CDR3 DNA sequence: TGTGCCAGCACCCGGGCAGGGCAGGGCGGCACCGGGGAGCTGTTTTTT. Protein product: CASTRAGQGGTGELFF.

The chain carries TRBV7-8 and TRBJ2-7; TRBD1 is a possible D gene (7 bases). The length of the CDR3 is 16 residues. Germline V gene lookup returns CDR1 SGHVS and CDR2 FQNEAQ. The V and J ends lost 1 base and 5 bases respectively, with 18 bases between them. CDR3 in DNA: TGTGCCAGCAGCTTAGAGATTTGGCAGGGGGGAAACGAGCAGTACTTC. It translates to CASSLEIWQGGNEQYF.

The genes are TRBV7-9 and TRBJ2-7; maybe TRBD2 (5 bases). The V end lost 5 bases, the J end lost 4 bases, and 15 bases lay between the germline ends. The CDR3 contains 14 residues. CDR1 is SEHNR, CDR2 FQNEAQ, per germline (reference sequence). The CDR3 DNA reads TGTGCCAGCAGCACCGTAGGGCGGGCTTACGAGCAGTACTTC. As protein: CASSTVGRAYEQYF.

The CDR3 nucleotides read TGCGCCAGCAGCTTGGCGGGGGGATACTCCTACGAGCAGTACTTC. Translation gives CASSLAGGYSYEQYF. The chain links TRBV5-1 to TRBJ2-7, with 7 bases fitting TRBD2. CDR1 and CDR2 from the germline V gene are SGHRS and YFSETQ. J was trimmed by 0 bases and V by 0 bases; bases with no gene match: 3. The CDR3 sequence is 15 residues long.

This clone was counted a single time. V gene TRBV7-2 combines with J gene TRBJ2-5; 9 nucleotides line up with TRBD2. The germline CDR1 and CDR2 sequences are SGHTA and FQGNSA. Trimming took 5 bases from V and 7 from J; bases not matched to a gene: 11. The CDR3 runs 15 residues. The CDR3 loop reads CASSGGLATPGTQYF. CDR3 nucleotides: TGTGCCAGCAGCGGAGGACTAGCGACGCCCGGGACCCAGTACTTC.

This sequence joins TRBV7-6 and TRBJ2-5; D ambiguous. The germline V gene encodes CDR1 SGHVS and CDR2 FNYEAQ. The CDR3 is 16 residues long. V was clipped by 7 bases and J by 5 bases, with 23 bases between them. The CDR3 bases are TGTGCCAGCACCACGGCGGTACGCGGAGCCGGGGAGACCCAGTACTTC. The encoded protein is CASTTAVRGAGETQYF.

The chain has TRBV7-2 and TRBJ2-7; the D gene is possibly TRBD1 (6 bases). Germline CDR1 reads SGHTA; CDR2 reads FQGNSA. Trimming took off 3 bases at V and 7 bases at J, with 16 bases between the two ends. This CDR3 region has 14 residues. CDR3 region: CASSFQQGLGEQYF. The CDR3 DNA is TGTGCCAGCAGCTTCCAACAGGGTTTGGGGGAGCAGTACTTC. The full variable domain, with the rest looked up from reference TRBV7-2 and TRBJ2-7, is GAGVSQSPSNKVTEKGKDVELRCDPISGHTALYWYRQSLGQGLEFLIYFQGNSAPDKSGLPSDRFSAERTGGSVSTLTIQRTQQEDSAVYLCASSFQQGLGEQYFGPGTRLTVT.

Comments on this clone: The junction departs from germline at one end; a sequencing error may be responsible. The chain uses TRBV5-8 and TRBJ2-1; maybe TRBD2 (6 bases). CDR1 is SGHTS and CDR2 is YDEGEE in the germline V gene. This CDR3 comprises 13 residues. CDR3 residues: CASRLEGSKEQFF. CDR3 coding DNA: TGTGCCAGCAGGTTGGAGGGCTCCAAGGAGCAGTTCTTC.

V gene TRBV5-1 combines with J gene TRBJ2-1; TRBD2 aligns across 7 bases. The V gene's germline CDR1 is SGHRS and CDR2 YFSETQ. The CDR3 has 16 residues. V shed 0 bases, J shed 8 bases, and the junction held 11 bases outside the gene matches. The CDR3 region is CASSLGGRAVRDEQFF. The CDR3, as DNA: TGCGCCAGCAGCTTGGGAGGGAGGGCGGTTCGGGATGAGCAGTTCTTC.

The CDR3 DNA follows: TGTGCCAGCAGCCCTCGACTGATTATGAACACTGAAGCTTTCTTT. It encodes CASSPRLIMNTEAFF. The chain combines TRBV9 with TRBJ1-1; no clear D. Between the trimmed V and J ends, which lost 4 bases and 0 bases, there was a span of 13 bases. Germline V CDR1 and CDR2: SGDLS, YYNGEE. The CDR3 is 15 amino acids.

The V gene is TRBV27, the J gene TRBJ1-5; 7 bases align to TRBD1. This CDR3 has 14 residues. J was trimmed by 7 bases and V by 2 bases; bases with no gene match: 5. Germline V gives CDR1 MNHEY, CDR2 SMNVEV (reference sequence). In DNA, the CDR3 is TGTGCCAGCAGTTTACAGGGGGTCGGACAGCCCCAGCATTTT. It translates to CASSLQGVGQPQHF.

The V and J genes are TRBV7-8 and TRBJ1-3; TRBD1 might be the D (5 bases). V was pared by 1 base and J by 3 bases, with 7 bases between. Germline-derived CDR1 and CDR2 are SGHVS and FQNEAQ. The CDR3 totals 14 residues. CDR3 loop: CASSLGTLGNTIYF. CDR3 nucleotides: TGTGCCAGCAGCTTAGGGACACTTGGAAACACCATATATTTT.

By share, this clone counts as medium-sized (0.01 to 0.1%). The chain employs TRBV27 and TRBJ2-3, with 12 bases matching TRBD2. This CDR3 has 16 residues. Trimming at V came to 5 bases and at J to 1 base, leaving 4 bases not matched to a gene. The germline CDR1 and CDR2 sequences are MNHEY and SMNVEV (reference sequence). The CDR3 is CASSPLAGGGTDTQYF. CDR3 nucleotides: TGTGCCAGCAGTCCCCTAGCGGGAGGGGGCACAGATACGCAGTATTTT.

As DNA, the CDR3 is TGCGCCAGCAGCTCAGGGACAGTCCTTTACGAGCAGTACTTC. Amino acids: CASSSGTVLYEQYF. The chain recombines TRBV5-1 with TRBJ2-7, with TRBD1 matching over 7 bases. CDR1 and CDR2 (germline): SGHRS, YFSETQ. V was pared by 3 bases and J by 4 bases, with 7 bases of the junction left unmatched. CDR3 length: 14 amino acids.

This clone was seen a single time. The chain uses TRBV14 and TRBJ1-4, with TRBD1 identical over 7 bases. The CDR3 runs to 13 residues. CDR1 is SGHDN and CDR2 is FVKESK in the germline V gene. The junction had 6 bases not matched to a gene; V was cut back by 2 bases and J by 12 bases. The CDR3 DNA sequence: TGTGCCAGCAGCCAATCCCGGACAGGTCAACTGTTTTTT. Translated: CASSQSRTGQLFF.

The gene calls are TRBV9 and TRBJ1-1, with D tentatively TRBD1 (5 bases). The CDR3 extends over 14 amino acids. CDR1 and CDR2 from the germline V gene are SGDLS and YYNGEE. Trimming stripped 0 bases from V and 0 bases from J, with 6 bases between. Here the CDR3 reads CASSVVGVNTEAFF. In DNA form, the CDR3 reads TGTGCCAGCAGCGTAGTAGGGGTGAACACTGAAGCTTTCTTT.

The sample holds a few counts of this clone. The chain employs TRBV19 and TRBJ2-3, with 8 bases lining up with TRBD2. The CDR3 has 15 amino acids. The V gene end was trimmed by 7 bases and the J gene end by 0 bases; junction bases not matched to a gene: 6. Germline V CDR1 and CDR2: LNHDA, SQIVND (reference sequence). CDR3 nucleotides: TGTGCCAGTAAATCGGTAGCGGGAAGCACAGATACGCAGTATTTT. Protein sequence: CASKSVAGSTDTQYF.

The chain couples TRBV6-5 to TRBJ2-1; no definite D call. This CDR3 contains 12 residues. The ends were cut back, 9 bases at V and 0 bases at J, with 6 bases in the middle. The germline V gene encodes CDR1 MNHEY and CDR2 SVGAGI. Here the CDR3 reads CASYSSYNEQFF. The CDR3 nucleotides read TGTGCCAGTTACAGCTCCTACAATGAGCAGTTCTTC.

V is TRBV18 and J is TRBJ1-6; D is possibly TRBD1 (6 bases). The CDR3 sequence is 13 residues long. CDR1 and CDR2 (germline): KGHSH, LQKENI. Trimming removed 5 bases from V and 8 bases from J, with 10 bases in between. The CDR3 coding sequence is TGTGCCAGCTCAGCGAACAGGGATTCACCCCTCCACTTT. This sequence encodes CASSANRDSPLHF.

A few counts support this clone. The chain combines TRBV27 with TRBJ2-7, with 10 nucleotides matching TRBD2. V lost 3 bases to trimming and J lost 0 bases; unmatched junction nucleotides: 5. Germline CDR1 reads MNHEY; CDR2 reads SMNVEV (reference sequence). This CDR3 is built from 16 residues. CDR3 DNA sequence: TGTGCCAGCAGTTTGCTGACTAGCGGGCCCTCCTACGAGCAGTACTTC. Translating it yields CASSLLTSGPSYEQYF.

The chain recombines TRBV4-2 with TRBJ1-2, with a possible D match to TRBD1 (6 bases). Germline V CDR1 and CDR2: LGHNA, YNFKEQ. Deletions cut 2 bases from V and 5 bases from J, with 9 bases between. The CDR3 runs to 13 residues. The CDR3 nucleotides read TGTGCCAGCAGCCAACGCAGGGGTTATGGCTACACCTTC. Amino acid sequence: CASSQRRGYGYTF.

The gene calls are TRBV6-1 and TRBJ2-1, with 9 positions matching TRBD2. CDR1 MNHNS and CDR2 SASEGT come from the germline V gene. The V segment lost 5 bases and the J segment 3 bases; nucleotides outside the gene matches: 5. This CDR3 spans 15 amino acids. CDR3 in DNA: TGTGCCAGCAGTCGACTAGCGGCAGGCTACAATGAGCAGTTCTTC. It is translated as CASSRLAAGYNEQFF.

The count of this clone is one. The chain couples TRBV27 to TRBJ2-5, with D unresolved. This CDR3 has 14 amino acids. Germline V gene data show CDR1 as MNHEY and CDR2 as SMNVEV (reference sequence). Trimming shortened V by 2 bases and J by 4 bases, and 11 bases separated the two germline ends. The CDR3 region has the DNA TGTGCCAGCAGTTTACCCCCATCCGGAGAGACCCAGTACTTC. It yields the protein CASSLPPSGETQYF.

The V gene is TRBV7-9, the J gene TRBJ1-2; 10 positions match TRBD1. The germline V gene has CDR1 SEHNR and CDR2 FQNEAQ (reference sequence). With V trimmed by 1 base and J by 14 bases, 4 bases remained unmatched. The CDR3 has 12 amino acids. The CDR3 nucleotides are TGTGCCAGCAGCTTAGGGGACAGGGGATTTACCTTC. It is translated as CASSLGDRGFTF. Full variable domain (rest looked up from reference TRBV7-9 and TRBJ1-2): DTGVSQNPRHKITKRGQNVTFRCDPISEHNRLYWYRQTLGQGPEFLTYFQNEAQLEKSRLLSDRFSAERPKGSFSTLEIQRTEQGDSAMYLCASSLGDRGFTFGSGTRLTVV.

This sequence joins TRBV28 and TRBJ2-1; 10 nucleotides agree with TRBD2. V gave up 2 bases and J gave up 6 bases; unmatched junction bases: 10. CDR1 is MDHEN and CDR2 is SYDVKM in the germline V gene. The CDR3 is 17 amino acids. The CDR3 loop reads CASSLPRGAGGPNEQFF. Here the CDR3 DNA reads TGTGCCAGCAGTTTACCCAGGGGAGCGGGAGGGCCCAATGAGCAGTTCTTC. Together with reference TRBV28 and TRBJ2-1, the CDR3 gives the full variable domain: DVKVTQSSRYLVKRTGEKVFLECVQDMDHENMFWYRQDPGLGLRLIYFSYDVKMKEKGDIPEGYSVSREKKERFSLILESASTNQTSMYLCASSLPRGAGGPNEQFFGPGTRLTVL.

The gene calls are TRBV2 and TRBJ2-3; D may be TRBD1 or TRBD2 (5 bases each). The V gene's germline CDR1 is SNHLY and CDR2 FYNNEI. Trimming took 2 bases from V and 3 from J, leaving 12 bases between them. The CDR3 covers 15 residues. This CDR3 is CASSEMRGRTDTQYF. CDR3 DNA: TGTGCCAGCAGTGAAATGAGGGGCAGGACAGATACGCAGTATTTT.

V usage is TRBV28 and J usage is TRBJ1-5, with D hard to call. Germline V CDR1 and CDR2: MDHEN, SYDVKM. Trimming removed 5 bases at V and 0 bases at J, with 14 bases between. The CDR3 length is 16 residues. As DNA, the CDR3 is TGTGCCAGCAGTCCCCCTTCGCAGTTTAGCAATCAGCCCCAGCATTTT. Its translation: CASSPPSQFSNQPQHF.